Listed below are T cell receptor beta chains from one sample, sequenced in a study of OX40 agonist ivuxolimab in advanced cancers. Sequencing used immunoSEQ multiplex PCR; TCRdb keeps in-frame clones, though not all of them. The data contain some 83,000 clones, about 86% of them singletons. Source: CD4+ or CD8+ T cells sorted from blood, taken in a trial of the OX40 agonist ivuxolimab. The receptors were sampled from an adult with an advanced solid tumor such as melanoma, head and neck, liver or kidney cancer. Both conserved end residues are part of each CDR3. D genes are given only for firm matches. Clone size, where shown, is once, few, many, or a class for clones that have expanded.

d_gene,abundance,v_gene,j_gene,CDR3nt,CDR3aa
TRBD2,.,TRBV7-3,TRBJ2-3,TGTGCCAGCAGCCCTAAATCGGGGGAGGGAGATACGCAGTATTTT,CASSPKSGEGDTQYF
TRBD1,.,TRBV6-5,TRBJ1-2,TGTGCCAGCAGTTACAGGTCGGACAGGGGGATCTATTTTACCTTC,CASSYRSDRGIYFTF
TRBD1,.,TRBV13,TRBJ1-1,TGTGCCAGCAGCTTAGGGTGGGGACAGGGAGAAGCTTTCTTT,CASSLGWGQGEAFF
.,.,TRBV7-9,TRBJ1-2,TGTGCCAGCAGCTTAGTAGAGGTAGGAGGCTACACCTTC,CASSLVEVGGYTF
.,.,TRBV27,TRBJ1-6,TGTGCCAGCCGGGTGGTCTATAATTCACCCCTCCACTTT,CASRVVYNSPLHF
.,.,TRBV5-6,TRBJ1-2,TGTGCCAGCAGCACCCGCTATGGCTACACCTTC,CASSTRYGYTF
.,.,TRBV14,TRBJ2-7,TGTGCCAGCAGCCTTGACCCTTTGCCGGGGGAGCAGTACTTC,CASSLDPLPGEQYF
.,.,TRBV5-5,TRBJ1-4,TGTGCCAGCAACCGGGACCTTAATGAAAAACTGTTTTTT,CASNRDLNEKLFF
.,.,TRBV7-2,TRBJ1-1,TGTGCCAGCAGCCTCACCTCAGGGGCCAACACTGAAGCTTTCTTT,CASSLTSGANTEAFF
TRBD1,.,TRBV30,TRBJ1-4,TGTGCCTGGAGTGAGTTTGGGACAGGGGATGAAAAACTGTTTTTT,CAWSEFGTGDEKLFF
.,.,TRBV14,TRBJ2-3,TGTGCCAGCAGTCGGGACCGCAATACAGATACGCAGTATTTT,CASSRDRNTDTQYF
TRBD1,.,TRBV6-6,TRBJ1-5,TGTGCCAGCAGTGCCAGGACAGGGAACCAGCCCCAGCATTTT,CASSARTGNQPQHF
TRBD1,.,TRBV19,TRBJ1-2,TGTGCCAGTAGTGCGACAGGGGGCCCAGACTATGGCTACACCTTC,CASSATGGPDYGYTF
TRBD2,.,TRBV6-1,TRBJ2-1,TGTGCCAGCAGTGAAGCATTTCAATCGGCTAGCGGGGGCCCAGGACCGTTCTTC,CASSEAFQSASGGPGPFF
.,.,TRBV30,TRBJ2-7,TGTGCCTGGAGTGGACTAGTCCCCTACGAGCAGTACTTC,CAWSGLVPYEQYF
.,.,TRBV29-1,TRBJ2-7,TGCAGCGTTGGGGTCAACGAGCAGTACTTC,CSVGVNEQYF
TRBD1,.,TRBV12-5,TRBJ2-1,TGTGCTAGTGGTTTGGCGGGACAGGGGAGTGAGCAGTTCTTC,CASGLAGQGSEQFF
.,.,TRBV2,TRBJ2-3,TGTGCCAGCAGTGTCAGGGACTCCGCGTTGTATTTT,CASSVRDSALYF
.,.,TRBV14,TRBJ2-3,TGTGCCAGCAGCCTCCCATCGTCGAGGGATACGCAGTATTTT,CASSLPSSRDTQYF
TRBD2,.,TRBV11-2,TRBJ2-3,TGTGCCAGCAGCTTAGGAGCTAGCGGGACCACAGATACGCAGTATTTT,CASSLGASGTTDTQYF
.,.,TRBV11-3,TRBJ2-1,TGTGCCAGCAGCTTCGTGGGCGGAAGTGAGCAGTTCTTC,CASSFVGGSEQFF
.,.,TRBV5-1,TRBJ2-1,TGCGCCAGCAGCTTGCGACCATACAATGAGCAGTTCTTC,CASSLRPYNEQFF
.,.,TRBV7-3,TRBJ1-1,TGTGCCAGCAGCTTAACAGGGAACCCCAACACTGAAGCTTTCTTT,CASSLTGNPNTEAFF
.,.,TRBV19,TRBJ1-5,TGTGCCAGTAGATACAGGGAGGGGCAGCCCCAGCATTTT,CASRYREGQPQHF
.,.,TRBV5-6,TRBJ2-7,TGTGCCAGCAGTCCCGGACTCGGCTACGAGCAGTACTTC,CASSPGLGYEQYF
TRBD2,.,TRBV15,TRBJ2-2,TGTGCCACCAGCAGAGATCGTTCAGCGGGAGGAACGGCCGGGGAGCTGTTTTTT,CATSRDRSAGGTAGELFF
TRBD1,.,TRBV4-3,TRBJ2-7,TGCGCCAGCAGCCGGGGACAGTCGGACGAGCAGTACTTC,CASSRGQSDEQYF
.,.,TRBV19,TRBJ1-2,TGTGCCAGTAGTATCGATACAGGGACCTCCTATGGCTACACCTTC,CASSIDTGTSYGYTF
TRBD2,once,TRBV19,TRBJ2-1,TGTGCCAGTAGTAAGACTAGCGGGAGAAGGAGCTCCTACAATGAGCAGTTCTTC,CASSKTSGRRSSYNEQFF
.,.,TRBV5-6,TRBJ2-1,TGTGCCAGCAGCTTAGACCGCTACAATGAGCAGTTCTTC,CASSLDRYNEQFF
TRBD1,.,TRBV29-1,TRBJ2-7,TGCAGCGTCAACGGAGTGACAGGGAGTCGCGAGCAGTACTTC,CSVNGVTGSREQYF
.,.,TRBV5-4,TRBJ2-7,TGTGCCAGCAGCCCCAGCCCGACTTACGAGCAGTACTTC,CASSPSPTYEQYF
TRBD1,.,TRBV5-1,TRBJ2-2,TGCGCCAGCAGCTTGGGGGCACAGGGGGCCGGGGAGCTGTTTTTT,CASSLGAQGAGELFF
.,.,TRBV5-8,TRBJ1-5,TGTGCCAGCAGCAGGGGGGGTTTTACAGGGACGAATCAGCCCCAGCATTTT,CASSRGGFTGTNQPQHF
.,.,TRBV4-2,TRBJ2-5,TGTGCCAGCAGCTCCCCGGGACGGTCCATAGAGACCCAGTACTTC,CASSSPGRSIETQYF
.,once,TRBV9,TRBJ1-2,TGTGCCAGCAGCGTAGGCCGGTCGGGCAGTGGCTACACCTTC,CASSVGRSGSGYTF
.,.,TRBV6-6,TRBJ1-1,TGTGCCAGCAGTTACCAGACAGGTGGGACTGAAGCTTTCTTT,CASSYQTGGTEAFF
.,.,TRBV25-1,TRBJ2-2,TGTGCCAGCAGCTCCGGGGAGCTGTTTTTT,CASSSGELFF
.,.,TRBV18,TRBJ1-4,TGTGCCAGCTCACCGACGGGCCTTAATGAAAAACTGTTTTTT,CASSPTGLNEKLFF
.,.,TRBV5-6,TRBJ1-5,TGTGCCAGCAGCTTGGGGAGTAGCAATCAGCCCCAGCATTTT,CASSLGSSNQPQHF
TRBD1,.,TRBV2,TRBJ1-5,TGTGCCAGCAGACAGGGGAATAGCAATCAGCCCCAGCATTTT,CASRQGNSNQPQHF
TRBD1,once,TRBV7-9,TRBJ1-4,TGTGCCAGCAGCTCCCAACAGGGGTTTAGTGAAAAACTGTTTTTT,CASSSQQGFSEKLFF
.,.,TRBV5-1,TRBJ2-7,TGCGCCAGCAGCTTCGGGGGGCAAACCTACGAGCAGTACTTC,CASSFGGQTYEQYF
TRBD1,.,TRBV7-9,TRBJ2-1,TGTGCCAGCAGTTCCGGGACAGGGTATTTGAGTGAGCAGTTCTTC,CASSSGTGYLSEQFF
.,.,TRBV7-9,TRBJ1-2,TGTGCCAGCAGTTCTGGACAGATTAACTATGGCTACACCTTC,CASSSGQINYGYTF
.,once,TRBV7-9,TRBJ1-5,TGTGCCAGCAGCTTCAATAATCAGCCCCAGCATTTT,CASSFNNQPQHF